The present entry profiles one T cell receptor beta chain with its context. The PCR used 60 Vbeta and 13 Jbeta primers. TCRdb keeps only in-frame clones here, not all; method: immunoSEQ multiplex PCR. The data contain approximately 250,000 clones, 78% of them singletons. This specimen comes from a study of cytomegalovirus exposure and HLA in healthy donors. Germline values: CDR1 MGHDK, CDR2 SYGVNS. The CDR3 sequence is 16 residues long. The V end lost 0 bases, the J end lost 5 bases, and 16 bases lay between the germline ends. The sequenced sample consisted of PBMCs. This clonotype was obtained from a boy under 18 in good health and CMV-seronegative. The V gene is TRBV25-1, the J gene TRBJ1-2; D gene ambiguous. The CDR3 bases are TGTGCCAGCAGTGAATATTTCGCGGGTCGGGGTTATGGCTACACCTTC. This gives the protein CASSEYFAGRGYGYTF.